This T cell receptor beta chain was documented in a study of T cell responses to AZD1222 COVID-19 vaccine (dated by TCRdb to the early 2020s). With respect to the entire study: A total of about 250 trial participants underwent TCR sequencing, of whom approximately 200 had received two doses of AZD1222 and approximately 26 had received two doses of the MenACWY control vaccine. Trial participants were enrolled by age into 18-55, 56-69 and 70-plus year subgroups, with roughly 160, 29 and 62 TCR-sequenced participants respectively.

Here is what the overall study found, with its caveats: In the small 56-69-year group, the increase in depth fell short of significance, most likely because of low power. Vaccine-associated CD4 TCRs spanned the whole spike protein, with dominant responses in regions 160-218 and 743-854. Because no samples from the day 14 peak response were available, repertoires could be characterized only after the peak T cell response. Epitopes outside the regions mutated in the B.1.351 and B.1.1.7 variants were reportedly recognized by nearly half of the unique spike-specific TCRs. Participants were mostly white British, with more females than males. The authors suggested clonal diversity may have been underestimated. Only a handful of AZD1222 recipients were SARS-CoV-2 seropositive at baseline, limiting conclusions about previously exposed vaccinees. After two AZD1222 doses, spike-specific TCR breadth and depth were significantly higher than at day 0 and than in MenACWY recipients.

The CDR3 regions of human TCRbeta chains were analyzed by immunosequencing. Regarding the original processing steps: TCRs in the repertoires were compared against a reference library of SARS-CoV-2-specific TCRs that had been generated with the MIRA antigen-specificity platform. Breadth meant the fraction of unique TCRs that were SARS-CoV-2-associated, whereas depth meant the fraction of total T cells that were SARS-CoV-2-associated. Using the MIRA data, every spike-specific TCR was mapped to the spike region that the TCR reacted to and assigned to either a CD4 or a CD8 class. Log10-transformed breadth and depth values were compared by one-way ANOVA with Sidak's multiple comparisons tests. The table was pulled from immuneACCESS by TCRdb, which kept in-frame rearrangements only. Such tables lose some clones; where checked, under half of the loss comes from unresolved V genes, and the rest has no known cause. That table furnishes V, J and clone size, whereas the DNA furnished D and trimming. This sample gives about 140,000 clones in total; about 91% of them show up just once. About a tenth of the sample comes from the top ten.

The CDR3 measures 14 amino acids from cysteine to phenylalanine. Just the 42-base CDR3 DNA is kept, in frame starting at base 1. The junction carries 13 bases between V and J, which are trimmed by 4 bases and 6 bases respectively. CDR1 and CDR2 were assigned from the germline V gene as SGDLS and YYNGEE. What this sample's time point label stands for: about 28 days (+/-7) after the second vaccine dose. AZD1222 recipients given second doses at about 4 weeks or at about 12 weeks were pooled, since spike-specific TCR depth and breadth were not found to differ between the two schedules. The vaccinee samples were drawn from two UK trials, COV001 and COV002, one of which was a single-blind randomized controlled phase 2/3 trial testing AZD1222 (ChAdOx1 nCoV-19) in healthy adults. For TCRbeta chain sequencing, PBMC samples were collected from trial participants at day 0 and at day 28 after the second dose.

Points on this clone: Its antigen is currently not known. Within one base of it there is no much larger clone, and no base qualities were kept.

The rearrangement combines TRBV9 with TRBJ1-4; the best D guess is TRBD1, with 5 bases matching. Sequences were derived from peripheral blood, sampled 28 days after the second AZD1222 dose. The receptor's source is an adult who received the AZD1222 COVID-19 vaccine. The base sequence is TGTGCCAGCAGCCCACCAGGGTTGGATGAAAAACTGTTTTTT. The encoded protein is CASSPPGLDEKLFF.